Presented here are 8 T cell receptor beta chains from one specimen sequenced in a study of vaccination effects on CD4 cells after COVID-19. At the end of about 9 days of culture, CD4+ T cells were isolated. Each participant was given two doses of one vaccine (BNT162b2 or mRNA-1273). Measured with immunoSEQ multiplex PCR; TCRdb has only the in-frame clones, and not every one. This table holds tens of thousands of clones, around 70% found once. These TCRs' antigens remain unknown. The sequencing here drew on CD4+ T cells from PBMCs cultured without peptide, taken after COVID-19 vaccination. Receptors were obtained from a human donor who received a COVID-19 vaccine.

The chain links TRBV3-1 (or the pseudogene TRBV3-2) to TRBJ1-5; D is ambiguous. Germline values: CDR1 LGHDT, CDR2 YNNKEL (reference sequence). This CDR3 is built from 13 residues. The V end lost 5 bases, the J end lost 2 bases, and 7 bases lay between the germline ends. The CDR3 region is CASSWTGNQPQHF. The CDR3, as DNA: TGTGCCAGCAGCTGGACGGGCAATCAGCCCCAGCATTTT.

The chain uses TRBV5-1 and TRBJ2-7; 12 positions match TRBD1. This CDR3 has 15 residues. V trimming: 2 bases; J trimming: 7 bases; junction bases outside the gene matches: 7. Germline CDR1 is SGHRS and CDR2 is YFSETQ. The CDR3 DNA follows: TGCGCCAGCAGCTTAACAGGGGACAGGGGGCTGGAGCAGTACGTC. It translates to CASSLTGDRGLEQYV.

The chain carries TRBV6-2 or TRBV6-3 and TRBJ2-3; the D gene is possibly TRBD2 (6 bases). The V gene's germline CDR1 is MNHEY and CDR2 SVGEGT. The ends were cut back, 4 bases at V and 1 base at J, with 12 bases in the middle. CDR3 size: 15 residues. The CDR3 DNA sequence: TGTGCCAGCAGTTCCGGACCGGGGGGCACAGATACGCAGTATTTT. This translates into CASSSGPGGTDTQYF.

This rearrangement joins TRBV5-1 to TRBJ1-2; perhaps TRBD1 as D (5 bases). V lost 4 bases and J 0 bases, leaving 13 bases between the germline ends. Germline-derived CDR1 and CDR2 are SGHRS and YFSETQ. The CDR3 totals 15 residues. Written as DNA, the CDR3 is TGCGCCAGCAGCCACTTCGGGGGTTCTAACTATGGCTACACCTTC. Its translation: CASSHFGGSNYGYTF.

This clone was seen a handful of times. The chain combines TRBV7-3 with TRBJ2-2; D uncertain. The V and J ends lost 4 bases and 5 bases respectively, with 14 bases between them. Germline CDR1 SGHTA, CDR2 FQGTGA. The CDR3 consists of 15 residues. The CDR3 here is CASSSRAVGTGELFF. The CDR3 DNA follows: TGTGCCAGCAGCTCCCGCGCTGTAGGGACCGGGGAGCTGTTTTTT.

There are many counts of this clone. The chain employs TRBV2 and TRBJ1-5; D gene ambiguous. This CDR3 comprises 12 residues. Germline assignment: CDR1 SNHLY and CDR2 FYNNEI. V was pared by 4 bases and J by 7 bases, with 8 bases between. The CDR3 region has the DNA TGTGCCAGCAGTGGCCCCCGGCAGCCCCAGCATTTT. It is translated as CASSGPRQPQHF.

The chain is built from TRBV2 and TRBJ2-4; 9 bases are a match to TRBD1. The junction had 9 bases not matched to a gene; V was cut back by 6 bases and J by 3 bases. Germline lookup yields CDR1 SNHLY and CDR2 FYNNEI. The CDR3 loop spans 16 amino acids. CDR3 sequence (DNA): TGTGCCAGCAGCGACAGGACAGGGGACGACAAAAACATTCAGTACTTC. Its protein is CASSDRTGDDKNIQYF.

This rearrangement joins TRBV6-1 to TRBJ1-6; TRBD1 matches 9 bases. The germline gives CDR1 MNHNS, CDR2 SASEGT. J gave up 7 bases and V 2 bases, and 6 bases lay outside the gene matches. This CDR3 has 16 amino acids. The CDR3 coding sequence is TGTGCCAGCAGTGAACACCGGGACAGGGTCAATTCACCCCTCCACTTT. It yields the protein CASSEHRDRVNSPLHF.